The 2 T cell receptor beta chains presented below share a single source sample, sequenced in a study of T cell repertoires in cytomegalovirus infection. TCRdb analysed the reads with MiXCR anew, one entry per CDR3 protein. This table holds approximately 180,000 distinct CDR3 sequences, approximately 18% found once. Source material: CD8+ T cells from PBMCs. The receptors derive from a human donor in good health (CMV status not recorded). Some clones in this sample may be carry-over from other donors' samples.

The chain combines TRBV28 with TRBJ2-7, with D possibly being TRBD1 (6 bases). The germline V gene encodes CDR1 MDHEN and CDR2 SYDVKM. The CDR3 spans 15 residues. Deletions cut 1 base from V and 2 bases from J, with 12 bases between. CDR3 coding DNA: TGTGCCAGCAGTTTATTAGCAGGGGATGCCTACGAGCAGTACTTC. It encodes CASSLLAGDAYEQYF.

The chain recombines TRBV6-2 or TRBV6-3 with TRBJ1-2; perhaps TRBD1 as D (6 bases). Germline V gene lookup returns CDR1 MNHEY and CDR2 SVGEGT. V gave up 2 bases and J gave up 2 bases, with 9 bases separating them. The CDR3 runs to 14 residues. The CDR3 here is CASSYGGGNYGYTF. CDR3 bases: TGTGCCAGCAGTTACGGTGGGGGCAACTATGGCTACACCTTC.